This T cell receptor beta chain was captured in a study of shared clonotypes between healthy human individuals. Study information: Per donor, three plates held CD4 naive cells, three held CD4 memory, two held CD8 naive and one held CD8 memory.

As handled by the study authors: Without quality scores, immunoSEQ junctional reads could not be filtered like full-length reads. Here immunoSEQ multiplex PCR was the method, and the copy in TCRdb shows in-frame clones only, minus some. That table gives V, J and clone size, and the DNA gave D and trimming. Of about 600,000 clones in the sample, 97% were seen once. V lost 0 bases, J lost 2 bases, and 10 bases lay in between. CDR1 MNHEY and CDR2 SVGAGI come from the germline V gene. The CDR3 has 16 amino acids. This rearrangement joins TRBV6-5 to TRBJ2-2; tentatively, D is TRBD1 (6 bases). The specimen sequenced was naive CD4+ T cells sorted from blood. Regarding subset: CD45RA+ positively selected. The receptor was isolated from a young woman in good health. The CDR3 nucleotides read TGTGCCAGCAGTTACTCTGGGACATACAACACCGGGGAGCTGTTTTTT. Residues: CASSYSGTYNTGELFF.